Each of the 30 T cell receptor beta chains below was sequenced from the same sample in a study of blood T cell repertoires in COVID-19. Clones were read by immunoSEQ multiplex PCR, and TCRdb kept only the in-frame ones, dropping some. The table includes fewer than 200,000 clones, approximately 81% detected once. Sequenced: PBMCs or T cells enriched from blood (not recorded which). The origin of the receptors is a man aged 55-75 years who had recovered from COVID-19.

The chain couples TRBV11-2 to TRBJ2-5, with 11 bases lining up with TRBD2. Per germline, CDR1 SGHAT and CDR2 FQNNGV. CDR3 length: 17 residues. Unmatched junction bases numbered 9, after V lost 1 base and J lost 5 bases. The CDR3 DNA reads TGTGCCAGCAGCTTAGGACACATAGCGGGAGGGCTGGAGACCCAGTACTTC. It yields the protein CASSLGHIAGGLETQYF.

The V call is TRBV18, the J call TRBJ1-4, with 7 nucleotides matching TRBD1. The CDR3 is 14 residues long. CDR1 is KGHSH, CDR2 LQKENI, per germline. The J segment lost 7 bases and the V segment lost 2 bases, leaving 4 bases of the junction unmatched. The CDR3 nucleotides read TGTGCCAGCTCACCAAGCCGGGACAGTGAAAAACTGTTTTTT. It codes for CASSPSRDSEKLFF.

Here the CDR3 reads CASSLVGQRNQPQHF. CDR3 coding DNA: TGTGCCAGCAGCTTAGTTGGACAGAGAAATCAGCCCCAGCATTTT. The gene calls are TRBV7-2 and TRBJ1-5, with D maybe TRBD1 (6 bases). CDR1 is SGHTA, CDR2 FQGNSA, per germline. V was trimmed by 1 base and J by 4 bases, leaving 11 bases between them. The CDR3 length is 15 residues.

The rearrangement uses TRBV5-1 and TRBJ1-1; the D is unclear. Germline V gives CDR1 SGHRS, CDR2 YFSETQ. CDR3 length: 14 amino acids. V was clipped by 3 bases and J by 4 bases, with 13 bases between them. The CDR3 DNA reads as TGCGCCAGCAGCTCCGGGGAAGTAGGCACTGAAGCTTTCTTT. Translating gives CASSSGEVGTEAFF.

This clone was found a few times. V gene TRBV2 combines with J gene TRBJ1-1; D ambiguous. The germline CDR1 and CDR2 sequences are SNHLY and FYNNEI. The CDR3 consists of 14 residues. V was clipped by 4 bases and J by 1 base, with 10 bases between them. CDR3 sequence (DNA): TGTGCCAGCAGTGCGCAGGTGACGAACACTGAAGCTTTCTTT. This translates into CASSAQVTNTEAFF.

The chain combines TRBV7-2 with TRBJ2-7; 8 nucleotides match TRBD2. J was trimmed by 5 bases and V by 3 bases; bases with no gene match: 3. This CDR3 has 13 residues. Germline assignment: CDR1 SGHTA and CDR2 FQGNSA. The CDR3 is CASSLAGGHEQYF. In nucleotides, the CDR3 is TGTGCCAGCAGCTTGGCGGGAGGCCACGAGCAGTACTTC.

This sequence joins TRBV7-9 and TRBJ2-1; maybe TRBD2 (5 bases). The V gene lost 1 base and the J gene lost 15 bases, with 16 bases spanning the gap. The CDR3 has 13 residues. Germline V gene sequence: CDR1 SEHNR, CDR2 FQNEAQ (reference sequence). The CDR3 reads CASSLEGRAGLFF. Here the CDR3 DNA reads TGTGCCAGCAGCTTAGAGGGAAGGGCGGGCCTGTTCTTC.

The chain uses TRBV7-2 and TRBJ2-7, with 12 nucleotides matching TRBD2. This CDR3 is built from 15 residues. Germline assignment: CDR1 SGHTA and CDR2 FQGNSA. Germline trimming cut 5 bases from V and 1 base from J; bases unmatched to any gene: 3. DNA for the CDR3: TGTGCCAGCAGCACACTAGCGGGAGGTTCCTACGAGCAGTACTTC. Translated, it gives CASSTLAGGSYEQYF. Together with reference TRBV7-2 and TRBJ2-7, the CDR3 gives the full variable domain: GAGVSQSPSNKVTEKGKDVELRCDPISGHTALYWYRQSLGQGLEFLIYFQGNSAPDKSGLPSDRFSAERTGGSVSTLTIQRTQQEDSAVYLCASSTLAGGSYEQYFGPGTRLTVT.

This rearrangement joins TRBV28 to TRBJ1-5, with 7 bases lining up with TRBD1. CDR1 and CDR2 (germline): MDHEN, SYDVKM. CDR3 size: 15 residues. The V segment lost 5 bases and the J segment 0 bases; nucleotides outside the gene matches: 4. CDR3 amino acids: CASSRDRYSNQPQHF. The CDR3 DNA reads TGTGCCAGCAGTCGGGACAGATATAGCAATCAGCCCCAGCATTTT.

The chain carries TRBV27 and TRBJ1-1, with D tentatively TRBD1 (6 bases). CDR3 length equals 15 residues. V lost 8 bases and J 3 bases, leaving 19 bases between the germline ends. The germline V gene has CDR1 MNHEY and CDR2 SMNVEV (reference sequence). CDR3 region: CASYRYRDGDTEAFF. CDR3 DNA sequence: TGTGCCAGCTACCGGTACAGGGACGGAGACACTGAAGCTTTCTTT.

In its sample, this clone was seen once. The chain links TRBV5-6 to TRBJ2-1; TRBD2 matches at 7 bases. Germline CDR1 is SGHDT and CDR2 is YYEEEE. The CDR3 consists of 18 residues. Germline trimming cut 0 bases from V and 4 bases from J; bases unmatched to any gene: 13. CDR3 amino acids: CASSLAISWQRDYNEQFF. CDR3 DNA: TGTGCCAGCAGCTTGGCCATCTCTTGGCAGCGGGATTACAATGAGCAGTTCTTC. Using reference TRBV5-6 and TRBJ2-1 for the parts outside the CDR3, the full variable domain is DAGVTQSPTHLIKTRGQQVTLRCSPKSGHDTVSWYQQALGQGPQFIFQYYEEEERQRGNFPDRFSGHQFPNYSSELNVNALLLGDSALYLCASSLAISWQRDYNEQFFGPGTRLTVL.

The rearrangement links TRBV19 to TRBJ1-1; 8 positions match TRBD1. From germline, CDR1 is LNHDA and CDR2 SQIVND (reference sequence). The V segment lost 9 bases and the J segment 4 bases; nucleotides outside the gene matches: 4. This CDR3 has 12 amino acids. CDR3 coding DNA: TGTGCCAGAAGACAGGGGACCACTGAAGCTTTCTTT. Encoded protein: CARRQGTTEAFF.

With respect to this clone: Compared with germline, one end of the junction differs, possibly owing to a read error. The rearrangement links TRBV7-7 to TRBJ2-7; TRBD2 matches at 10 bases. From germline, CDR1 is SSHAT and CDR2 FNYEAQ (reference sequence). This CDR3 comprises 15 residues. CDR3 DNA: TGTGCTAGCAGCTTAGATCCTAGCGGGAGTTACGAGCAGTACTTC. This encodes CASSLDPSGSYEQYF.

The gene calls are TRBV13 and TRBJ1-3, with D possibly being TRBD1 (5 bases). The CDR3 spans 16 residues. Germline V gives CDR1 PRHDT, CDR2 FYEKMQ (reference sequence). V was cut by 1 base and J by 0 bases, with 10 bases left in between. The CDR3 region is CASSLEGMSSGNTIYF. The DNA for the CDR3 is TGTGCCAGCAGCTTAGAGGGGATGAGCTCTGGAAACACCATATATTTT.

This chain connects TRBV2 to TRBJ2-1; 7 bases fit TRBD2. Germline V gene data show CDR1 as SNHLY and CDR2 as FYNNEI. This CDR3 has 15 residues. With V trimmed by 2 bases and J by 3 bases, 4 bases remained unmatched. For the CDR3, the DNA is TGTGCCAGCAGTGAATCGGGGGGTGGCTACAATGAGCAGTTCTTC. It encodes CASSESGGGYNEQFF.

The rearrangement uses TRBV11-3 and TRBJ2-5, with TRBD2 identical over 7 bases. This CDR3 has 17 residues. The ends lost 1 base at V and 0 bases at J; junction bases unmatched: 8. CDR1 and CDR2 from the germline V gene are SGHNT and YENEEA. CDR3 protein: CASSLGLSGEHQETQYF. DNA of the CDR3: TGTGCCAGCAGCTTAGGGCTCAGCGGGGAACACCAAGAGACCCAGTACTTC.

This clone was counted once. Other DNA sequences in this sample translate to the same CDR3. The CDR3 DNA reads as TGTGCCAGTAGCGGGACAGGGGGCTACGAGCAGTACTTC. Translated: CASSGTGGYEQYF. The chain uses TRBV19 and TRBJ2-7, with 11 bases aligning to TRBD1. The germline CDR1 and CDR2 sequences are LNHDA and SQIVND (reference sequence). The V gene end was trimmed by 6 bases and the J gene end by 3 bases; junction bases not matched to a gene: 1. The CDR3 is 13 amino acids.

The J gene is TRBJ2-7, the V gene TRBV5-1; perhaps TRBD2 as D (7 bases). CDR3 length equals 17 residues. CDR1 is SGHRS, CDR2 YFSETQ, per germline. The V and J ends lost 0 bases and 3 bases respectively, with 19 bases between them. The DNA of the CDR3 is TGCGCCAGCAGCTTGGTGAGTGGGGGGGGCCCGAGCTACGAGCAGTACTTC. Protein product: CASSLVSGGGPSYEQYF.

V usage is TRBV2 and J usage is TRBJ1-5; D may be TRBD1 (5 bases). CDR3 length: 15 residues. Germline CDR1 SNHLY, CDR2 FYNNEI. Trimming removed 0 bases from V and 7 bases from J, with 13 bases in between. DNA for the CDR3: TGTGCCAGCAGTGAAGCGGGAGGGGTTGGGCAGCCCCAGCATTTT. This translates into CASSEAGGVGQPQHF.

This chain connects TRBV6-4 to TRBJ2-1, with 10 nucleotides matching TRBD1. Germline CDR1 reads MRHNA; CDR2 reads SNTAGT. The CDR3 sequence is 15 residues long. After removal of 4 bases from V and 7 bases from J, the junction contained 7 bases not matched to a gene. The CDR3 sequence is CASSVSWDRGNEQFF. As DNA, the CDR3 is TGTGCCAGCAGTGTGTCTTGGGACAGGGGTAATGAGCAGTTCTTC.

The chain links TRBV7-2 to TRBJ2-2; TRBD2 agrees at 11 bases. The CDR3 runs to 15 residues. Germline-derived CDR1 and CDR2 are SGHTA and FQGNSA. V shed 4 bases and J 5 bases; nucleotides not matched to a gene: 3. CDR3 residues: CASSSLAGGTGELFF. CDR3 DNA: TGTGCCAGCAGCTCTCTAGCGGGAGGTACCGGGGAGCTGTTTTTT.

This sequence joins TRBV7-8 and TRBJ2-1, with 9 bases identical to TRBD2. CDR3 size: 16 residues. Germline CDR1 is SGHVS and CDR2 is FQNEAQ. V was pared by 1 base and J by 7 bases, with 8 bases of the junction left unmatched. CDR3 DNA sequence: TGTGCCAGCAGCTTAGTTGGCCTAGCGGGGTGGAATGAGCAGTTCTTC. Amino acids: CASSLVGLAGWNEQFF.

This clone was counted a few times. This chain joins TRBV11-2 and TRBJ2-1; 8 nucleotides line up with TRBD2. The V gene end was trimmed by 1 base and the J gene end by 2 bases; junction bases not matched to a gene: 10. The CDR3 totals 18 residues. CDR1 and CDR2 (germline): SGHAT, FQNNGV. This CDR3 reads CASSLGGAGGLTYNEQFF. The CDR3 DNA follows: TGTGCCAGCAGCTTAGGAGGCGCGGGGGGCCTTACCTACAATGAGCAGTTCTTC. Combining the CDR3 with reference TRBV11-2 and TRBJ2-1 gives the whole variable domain EAGVAQSPRYKIIEKRQSVAFWCNPISGHATLYWYQQILGQGPKLLIQFQNNGVVDDSQLPKDRFSAERLKGVDSTLKIQPAKLEDSAVYLCASSLGGAGGLTYNEQFFGPGTRLTVL.

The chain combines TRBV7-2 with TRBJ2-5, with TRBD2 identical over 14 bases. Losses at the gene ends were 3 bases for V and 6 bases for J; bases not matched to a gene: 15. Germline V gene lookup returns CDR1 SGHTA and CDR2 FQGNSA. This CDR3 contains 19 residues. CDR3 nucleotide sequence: TGTGCCAGCAGCTTTCCCCTAGGACTAGCGGGAGGAGCTGGAAAGACCCAGTACTTC. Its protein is CASSFPLGLAGGAGKTQYF.

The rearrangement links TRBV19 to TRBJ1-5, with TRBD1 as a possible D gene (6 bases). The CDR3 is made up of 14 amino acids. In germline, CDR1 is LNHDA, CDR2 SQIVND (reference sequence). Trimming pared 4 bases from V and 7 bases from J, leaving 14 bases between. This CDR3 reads CASSTASRGQPQHF. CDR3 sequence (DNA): TGTGCCAGTAGTACCGCATCGAGGGGGCAGCCCCAGCATTTT. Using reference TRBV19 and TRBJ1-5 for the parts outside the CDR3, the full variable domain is DGGITQSPKYLFRKEGQNVTLSCEQNLNHDAMYWYRQDPGQGLRLIYYSQIVNDFQKGDIAEGYSVSREKKESFPLTVTSAQKNPTAFYLCASSTASRGQPQHFGDGTRLSIL.

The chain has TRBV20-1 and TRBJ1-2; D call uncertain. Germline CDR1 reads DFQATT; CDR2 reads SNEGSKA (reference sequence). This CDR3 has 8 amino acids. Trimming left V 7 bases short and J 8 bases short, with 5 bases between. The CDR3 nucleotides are TGCAGTGTCTTCGGCTACACCTTC. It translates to CSVFGYTF.

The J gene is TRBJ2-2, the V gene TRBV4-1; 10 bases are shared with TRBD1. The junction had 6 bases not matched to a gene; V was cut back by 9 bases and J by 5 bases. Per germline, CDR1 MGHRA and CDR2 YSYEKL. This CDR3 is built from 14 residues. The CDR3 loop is CASHWTGGTGELFF. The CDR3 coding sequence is TGCGCCAGTCACTGGACAGGGGGGACCGGGGAGCTGTTTTTT.

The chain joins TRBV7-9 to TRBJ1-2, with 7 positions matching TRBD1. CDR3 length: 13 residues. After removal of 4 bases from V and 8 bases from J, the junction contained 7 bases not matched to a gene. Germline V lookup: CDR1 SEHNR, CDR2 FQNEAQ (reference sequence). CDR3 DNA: TGTGCCAGCAGCTCAGACAGGGTTAAAGGCTACACCTTC. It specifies CASSSDRVKGYTF.

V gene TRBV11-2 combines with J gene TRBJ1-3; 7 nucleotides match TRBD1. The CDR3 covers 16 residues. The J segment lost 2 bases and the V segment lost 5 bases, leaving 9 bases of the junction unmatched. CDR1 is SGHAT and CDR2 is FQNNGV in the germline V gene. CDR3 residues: CASSPRQGSTGNTIYF. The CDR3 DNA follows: TGTGCCAGCAGCCCGCGACAGGGTTCTACTGGAAACACCATATATTTT.

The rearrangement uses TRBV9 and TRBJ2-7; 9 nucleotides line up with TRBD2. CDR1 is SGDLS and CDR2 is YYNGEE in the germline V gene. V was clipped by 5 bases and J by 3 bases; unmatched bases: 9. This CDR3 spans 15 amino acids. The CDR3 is CASSPHSSGGYEQYF. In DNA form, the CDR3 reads TGTGCCAGCAGTCCCCATAGTAGCGGGGGCTACGAGCAGTACTTC. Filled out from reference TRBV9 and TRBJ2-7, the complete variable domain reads DSGVTQTPKHLITATGQRVTLRCSPRSGDLSVYWYQQSLDQGLQFLIQYYNGEERAKGNILERFSAQQFPDLHSELNLSSLELGDSALYFCASSPHSSGGYEQYFGPGTRLTVT.